Listed below are T cell receptor beta chains from one sample, sequenced in a study of T-cell memory formation after mild COVID-19. Using its own MiXCR run on the 5' RACE reads, TCRdb lists one record per CDR3 protein. The sample has about 350,000 distinct CDR3 sequences, around 15% seen once. Source material: PBMCs or a T cell subset sorted from them (not recorded which). These receptors came from a man between 18 and 35 years old who had mild COVID-19 (a few samples of this study predate the infection). Cell type and time point are not known. Each CDR3 is given with its conserved first and last residue. D genes are given only for firm matches. The listing skips clone size in some rows; elsewhere it reads once, few, many or a size class.

length | size | D | J | V | CDR3 | DNA
15 | - | - | TRBJ1-3 | TRBV7-9 | CASEGFRDSGNTIYF | TGTGCCAGCGAGGGGTTCCGGGACTCTGGAAACACCATATATTTT
13 | few | - | TRBJ2-1 | TRBV18 | CASSLDRNREQFF | TGTGCCAGCTCACTCGACAGGAATCGTGAGCAGTTCTTC
15 | few | - | TRBJ2-3 | TRBV11-3 | CASSLGGLFTDTQYF | TGTGCCAGCAGCTTGGGGGGACTTTTCACAGATACGCAGTATTTT
13 | many | - | TRBJ1-1 | TRBV18 | CASSPSENTEAFF | TGTGCCAGCTCGCCCTCGGAGAACACTGAAGCTTTCTTT
14 | many | - | TRBJ1-1 | TRBV29-1 | CSVEPQHRTTEAFF | TGCAGCGTTGAGCCCCAGCACCGGACCACTGAAGCTTTCTTT
14 | - | TRBD2 | TRBJ2-1 | TRBV25-1 | CASKSGTSVNEQFF | TGTGCCAGCAAGTCCGGGACTAGCGTCAATGAGCAGTTCTTC
16 | - | TRBD1 | TRBJ2-3 | TRBV12-3/TRBV12-4 | CASSFYRQGAGDTQYF | TGTGCCAGCAGTTTTTACCGGCAGGGGGCTGGAGATACGCAGTATTTT
8 | many | - | TRBJ1-2 | TRBV24-1 | CRYYGYTF | TGTCGATACTATGGCTACACCTTC
16 | - | TRBD1 | TRBJ2-7 | TRBV5-4 | CASSSGTGEASYEQYF | TGTGCCAGCAGCTCCGGGACAGGGGAGGCCTCCTACGAGCAGTACTTC
15 | - | TRBD2 | TRBJ2-1 | TRBV4-3 | CASSQLAGGPHEQFF | TGCGCCAGCAGCCAACTAGCGGGGGGGCCCCATGAGCAGTTCTTC
15 | once | TRBD1 | TRBJ2-3 | TRBV7-6 | CASSLAGQGTDTQYF | TGTGCCAGCAGCTTGGCGGGACAGGGGACAGATACGCAGTATTTT
17 | - | - | TRBJ2-3 | TRBV5-5 | CASSLAAPRESTDTQYF | TGTGCCAGCAGCTTGGCGGCCCCTCGGGAGAGCACAGATACGCAGTATTTT
12 | - | TRBD1 | TRBJ1-4 | TRBV13 | CASSPGTGMLFF | TGTGCCAGCAGCCCCGGGACAGGGATGCTGTTTTTT
16 | - | - | TRBJ2-3 | TRBV5-1 | CASSPGDSYPTDTQYF | TGCGCCAGCAGCCCCGGGGACTCCTATCCCACAGATACGCAGTATTTT
15 | many | TRBD2 | TRBJ2-2 | TRBV7-6 | CASRPGTSGTGELFF | TGTGCCAGCAGACCTGGGACTAGCGGGACCGGGGAGCTGTTTTTT
15 | few | TRBD2 | TRBJ2-1 | TRBV7-2 | CASSLGAGTSSEQFF | TGTGCCAGCAGCTTAGGAGCCGGGACTAGCAGTGAGCAGTTCTTC
15 | - | TRBD1 | TRBJ1-4 | TRBV12-3/TRBV12-4 | CASSLLGQGNEKLFF | TGTGCCAGCAGTCTATTAGGACAGGGCAACGAAAAACTGTTTTTT
16 | - | - | TRBJ2-3 | TRBV9 | CASSVEGGDGTDTQYF | TGTGCCAGCAGCGTAGAAGGGGGTGACGGCACAGATACGCAGTATTTT
17 | - | TRBD2 | TRBJ2-3 | TRBV5-6 | CASSPGWSGGAGDTQYF | TGTGCCAGCAGTCCCGGATGGAGCGGGGGGGCCGGAGATACGCAGTATTTT
13 | many | - | TRBJ2-3 | TRBV4-3 | CASSQDRRDTQYF | TGCGCCAGCAGCCAAGATCGGAGAGATACGCAGTATTTT
13 | - | - | TRBJ2-3 | TRBV5-1 | CASSGGDADTQYF | TGCGCCAGCAGCGGAGGAGACGCAGATACGCAGTATTTT
13 | - | TRBD1 | TRBJ1-1 | TRBV28 | CASGTGWKSEAFF | TGTGCCAGCGGGACAGGGTGGAAATCTGAAGCTTTCTTT
15 | few | - | TRBJ2-1 | TRBV29-1 | CSAGSHTVYDNEQFF | TGCAGCGCCGGGTCCCACACAGTCTATGACAATGAGCAGTTCTTC
19 | - | TRBD2 | TRBJ2-7 | TRBV10-3 | CASSAGPSGGLGPTYEQYF | TGTGCCTCCTCGGCAGGGCCTAGCGGGGGGTTGGGTCCTACCTACGAGCAGTACTTC
13 | - | - | TRBJ1-1 | TRBV7-2 | CASSLQGFTEAFF | TGTGCCAGCAGCTTACAGGGTTTCACTGAAGCTTTCTTT
14 | - | TRBD1 | TRBJ1-2 | TRBV7-2 | CASRGQVANYGYTF | TGTGCCAGCCGCGGACAGGTAGCTAACTATGGCTACACCTTC
14 | - | - | TRBJ2-4 | TRBV7-2 | CASSGPRARNIQYF | TGTGCCAGCAGCGGACCCCGGGCAAGAAACATTCAGTACTTC
13 | - | - | TRBJ1-6 | TRBV19 | CASSTERNSPLHF | TGTGCCAGTAGTACTGAACGAAATTCACCCCTCCACTTT
15 | few | - | TRBJ2-5 | TRBV9 | CASSVGVKWEETQYF | TGTGCCAGCAGCGTGGGGGTCAAGTGGGAAGAGACCCAGTACTTC
13 | - | TRBD1 | TRBJ1-4 | TRBV27 | CASTRTGHEKLFF | TGTGCCTCAACCCGGACAGGGCATGAAAAACTGTTTTTT
15 | many | TRBD2 | TRBJ2-5 | TRBV5-1 | CASSLESGGEETQYF | TGCGCCAGCAGCTTGGAGAGCGGGGGAGAAGAGACCCAGTACTTC
13 | - | - | TRBJ1-5 | TRBV19 | CASRAGFIQPQHF | TGTGCCAGTAGGGCGGGATTCATTCAGCCCCAGCATTTT
13 | - | - | TRBJ2-2 | TRBV24-1 | CATGSSLTGELFF | TGTGCCACCGGAAGCAGTCTCACCGGGGAGCTGTTTTTT
14 | - | TRBD1 | TRBJ2-1 | TRBV24-1 | CATSERTGINEQFF | TGTGCCACCAGTGAACGGACAGGTATCAATGAGCAGTTCTTC
15 | - | - | TRBJ2-5 | TRBV5-5 | CASSLGWEVLGTKYF | TGTGCCAGCAGCCTTGGTTGGGAGGTATTGGGGACCAAGTACTTC
15 | few | TRBD2 | TRBJ2-2 | TRBV7-3 | CASSSPSGGAGELFF | TGTGCCAGCAGCTCGCCTAGCGGAGGGGCCGGGGAGCTGTTTTTT
14 | few | - | TRBJ2-6 | TRBV20-1 | CSARDPSGANVLTF | TGCAGTGCTAGAGATCCCTCTGGGGCCAACGTCCTGACTTTC
14 | - | TRBD1 | TRBJ1-1 | TRBV29-1 | CSGGDRPSSTEAFF | TGCAGTGGAGGGGACAGACCTTCGAGCACTGAAGCTTTCTTT
14 | few | - | TRBJ2-1 | TRBV4-1 | CASSQGLGFDEQFF | TGCGCCAGCAGCCAAGGGTTGGGCTTCGATGAGCAGTTCTTC
14 | - | - | TRBJ2-6 | TRBV20-1 | CSARSITGANVLTF | TGCAGTGCTAGGTCGATCACTGGGGCCAACGTCCTGACTTTC
16 | - | - | TRBJ2-3 | TRBV11-2 | CASSLAVGASTDTQYF | TGTGCCAGCAGCTTAGCCGTGGGGGCGAGTACAGATACGCAGTATTTT
13 | few | TRBD2 | TRBJ2-3 | TRBV20-1 | CSVERGADDTQYF | TGCAGTGTAGAGCGGGGGGCCGATGATACGCAGTATTTT
16 | once | - | TRBJ2-4 | TRBV5-4 | CASSLGGGLAKNIQYF | TGTGCCAGCAGCTTAGGTGGGGGGTTGGCCAAAAACATTCAGTACTTC
17 | few | TRBD2 | TRBJ2-2 | TRBV9 | CASSVALAGTLTGELFF | TGTGCCAGCAGCGTAGCCCTAGCGGGGACCCTCACCGGGGAGCTGTTTTTT
16 | - | TRBD1 | TRBJ1-2 | TRBV15 | CATSRDPGTGFYGYTF | TGTGCCACCAGCAGAGATCCCGGGACAGGGTTTTATGGCTACACCTTC
14 | few | TRBD2 | TRBJ2-3 | TRBV7-2 | CASSSTSGTDTQYF | TGTGCCAGCAGCTCGACTAGCGGCACAGATACGCAGTATTTT
19 | - | TRBD2 | TRBJ2-3 | TRBV7-3 | CASSLKTGTSRIARDTQYF | TGTGCCAGCAGCTTAAAGACCGGGACTAGTAGGATAGCCAGAGATACGCAGTATTTT
16 | - | TRBD2 | TRBJ2-3 | TRBV4-2 | CASSQEPAGGTDTQYF | TGTGCCAGCAGCCAAGAGCCAGCGGGGGGCACAGATACGCAGTATTTT
13 | few | - | TRBJ1-1 | TRBV10-3 | CAISESRRFTEAF | TGTGCCATCAGTGAGTCACGGAGGTTCACTGAAGCTTTT
15 | - | - | TRBJ2-1 | TRBV5-1 | CASSRQTGYYNEQFF | TGCGCCAGCAGCCGCCAGACAGGTTACTACAATGAGCAGTTCTTC
15 | - | - | TRBJ1-1 | TRBV11-3 | CASTDRLRGIPEAFF | TGTGCCAGCACCGACAGGCTAAGAGGGATCCCTGAAGCTTTCTTT
15 | few | TRBD1 | TRBJ1-5 | TRBV5-1 | CASSSTGALSQPQHF | TGCGCCAGCAGCTCGACAGGGGCCCTCAGTCAGCCCCAGCATTTT
13 | few | - | TRBJ1-2 | TRBV7-9 | CASSFARNYGYTF | TGTGCCAGCAGCTTTGCCAGAAATTATGGCTACACCTTC
11 | - | - | TRBJ1-5 | TRBV6-6 | CASRDREPQHF | TGTGCCAGCAGAGATCGAGAGCCCCAGCATTTT
15 | - | - | TRBJ1-5 | TRBV4-2 | CASSQESGEGQPQHF | TGTGCCAGCAGCCAAGAAAGCGGGGAGGGTCAGCCCCAGCATTTT
15 | few | - | TRBJ1-2 | TRBV7-9 | CASSLAPTRNYGYTF | TGTGCCAGCAGCTTAGCACCGACCCGAAACTATGGCTACACCTTC
13 | - | TRBD1 | TRBJ1-2 | TRBV10-3 | CATETRQGNGYTF | TGTGCCACCGAGACAAGACAGGGAAACGGCTACACCTTC